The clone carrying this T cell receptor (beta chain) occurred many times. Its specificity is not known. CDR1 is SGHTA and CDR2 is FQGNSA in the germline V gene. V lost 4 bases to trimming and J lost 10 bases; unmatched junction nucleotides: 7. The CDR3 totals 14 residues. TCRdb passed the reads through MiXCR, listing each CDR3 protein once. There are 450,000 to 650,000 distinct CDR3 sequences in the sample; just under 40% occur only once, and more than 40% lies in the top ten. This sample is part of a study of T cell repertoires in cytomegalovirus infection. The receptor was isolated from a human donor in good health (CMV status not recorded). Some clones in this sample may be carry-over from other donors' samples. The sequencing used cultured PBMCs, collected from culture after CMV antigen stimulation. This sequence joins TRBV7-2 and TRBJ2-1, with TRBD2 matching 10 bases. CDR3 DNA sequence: TGTGCCAGCAGCTCCGGGACTAGCGTTGGGGAGCAGTTCTTC. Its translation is CASSSGTSVGEQFF.